This T cell receptor (beta chain) derives from a study of T-cell memory formation after mild COVID-19. 5'RACE with constant-segment primers built TCRalpha and TCRbeta cDNA libraries with UMIs. Using its own MiXCR run on the 5' RACE reads, TCRdb lists one record per CDR3 protein. The sample lists about 340,000 distinct CDR3 sequences; more than 15% were seen once. This CDR3 spans 15 amino acids. The V segment lost 3 bases and the J segment 5 bases; nucleotides outside the gene matches: 6. Germline loops: CDR1 SEHNR, CDR2 FQNEAQ (reference sequence). The chain employs TRBV7-9 and TRBJ1-4; 7 bases align to TRBD1. The sequence was obtained from a man younger than 35 who had mild COVID-19 (a few samples of this study predate the infection). Cell type and time point are not known. The specimen sequenced was PBMCs or a T cell subset sorted from them (not recorded which). CDR3 sequence (DNA): TGTGCCAGCAGCTTCCATCAGGGGGGGAATGAAAAACTGTTTTTT. Translating gives CASSFHQGGNEKLFF.